Shown below are 21 T cell receptor beta chains from a single sample sequenced in a study of cytotoxic CD8 clonotypes in ibrutinib-treated CLL. Profiled with immunoSEQ multiplex PCR; TCRdb holds only in-frame clones, not every one. Of over 100,000 clones listed, 75% to 90% were seen once; the top ten hold around 2%. The material was PBMCs, obtained after 24 months of ibrutinib treatment. Receptors originate from a human donor with chronic lymphocytic leukemia.

The rearrangement joins TRBV29-1 to TRBJ2-4, with D perhaps TRBD1 (5 bases). V dropped 4 bases and J dropped 0 bases, with 16 bases sitting between them. The CDR3 has 16 amino acids. From germline, CDR1 is SQVTM and CDR2 ANQGSEA. The DNA for the CDR3 is TGCAGCGTTGTAGTAGTTCCAGGGCTAGCCAAAAACATTCAGTACTTC. As protein: CSVVVVPGLAKNIQYF.

Only a few counts were recorded for this clone. The CDR3 DNA is TGTGCCAGCAGGCGCCTTAACTATGGCTACACCTTC. Its translation is CASRRLNYGYTF. The genes are TRBV6-5 and TRBJ1-2, with D unresolved. Trimming took 6 bases from V and 1 from J, leaving 6 bases between them. Germline V gene sequence: CDR1 MNHEY, CDR2 SVGAGI. The length of the CDR3 is 12 residues.

The chain is built from TRBV7-2 and TRBJ2-7; weak D call: TRBD2 (6 bases). The CDR3 length is 13 residues. Trimming stripped 5 bases from V and 7 bases from J, with 15 bases between. Germline values: CDR1 SGHTA, CDR2 FQGNSA. DNA of the CDR3: TGTGCCAGCAGCCTCGCCACGGGGGTGGAGCAGTACTTC. The encoded protein is CASSLATGVEQYF.

This rearrangement joins TRBV14 to TRBJ2-2; tentatively, D is TRBD2 (6 bases). With 1 base removed from V and 5 bases from J, the gap between germline ends came to 14 bases. The CDR3 loop spans 16 amino acids. Germline CDR1 is SGHDN and CDR2 is FVKESK. As DNA, the CDR3 is TGTGCCAGCAGCCAAGTTGTCGGGAGTTGGACCGGGGAGCTGTTTTTT. Translated, it gives CASSQVVGSWTGELFF.

The rearrangement joins TRBV19 to TRBJ2-3; no clear D. Per germline, CDR1 LNHDA and CDR2 SQIVND (reference sequence). The length of the CDR3 is 17 residues. Deletions cut 1 base from V and 2 bases from J, with 16 bases between. The CDR3 DNA reads as TGTGCCAGTAGTATAGTGGCTTCCCTTGGTAACACAGATACGCAGTATTTT. It codes for CASSIVASLGNTDTQYF.

This chain links TRBV2 with TRBJ1-1; D is ambiguous. Trimming stripped 1 base from V and 0 bases from J, with 9 bases between. The CDR3 consists of 15 residues. The germline gives CDR1 SNHLY, CDR2 FYNNEI. CDR3 DNA sequence: TGTGCCAGCAGTGAAGGTTGGCAGATGAACACTGAAGCTTTCTTT. This translates into CASSEGWQMNTEAFF.

The chain employs TRBV5-1 and TRBJ1-2; 7 bases map to TRBD1. Germline V lookup: CDR1 SGHRS, CDR2 YFSETQ. The CDR3 runs 15 residues. The V and J ends lost 4 bases and 5 bases, in that order; junction bases with no gene match: 11. The CDR3 nucleotides read TGCGCCAGCAGCCCGCGACAGGGTTTTAGGTATGGCTACACCTTC. Protein product: CASSPRQGFRYGYTF.

This chain links TRBV30 with TRBJ2-5, with D unclear. The CDR3 totals 14 residues. Germline assignment: CDR1 GTSNPN and CDR2 SVGIG (reference sequence). Trimming removed 2 bases at V and 5 bases at J, with 15 bases between. This chain's CDR3 is CAWSNGNKGETQYF. The CDR3 DNA reads as TGTGCCTGGAGTAATGGTAACAAAGGGGAGACCCAGTACTTC.

V is TRBV25-1 and J is TRBJ1-1; D remains unclear. The CDR3 totals 15 residues. V lost 1 base to trimming and J lost 1 base, with 10 bases between them. Per germline, CDR1 MGHDK and CDR2 SYGVNS. In DNA form, the CDR3 reads TGTGCCAGCAGTGAATCTTTCGCACAGAACACTGAAGCTTTCTTT. Protein: CASSESFAQNTEAFF.

The J gene is TRBJ2-7, the V gene TRBV7-2, with 9 bases lining up with TRBD2. CDR3 size: 14 residues. The germline V gene has CDR1 SGHTA and CDR2 FQGNSA. The V gene end was trimmed by 5 bases and the J gene end by 6 bases; junction bases not matched to a gene: 8. The chain's CDR3 is CASSQLAGPSEQYF. The CDR3, as DNA: TGTGCCAGCAGCCAACTAGCGGGTCCCTCCGAGCAGTACTTC.

V usage is TRBV7-9 and J usage is TRBJ2-5; maybe TRBD1 (6 bases). The germline V and J ends were trimmed by 1 base and 1 base, with 7 bases remaining between them. Germline V CDR1 and CDR2: SEHNR, FQNEAQ (reference sequence). There are 14 residues in the CDR3. The CDR3 loop reads CASSLGTVQETQYF. The CDR3 nucleotides are TGTGCCAGCAGCTTAGGGACAGTCCAAGAGACCCAGTACTTC.

V is TRBV15 and J is TRBJ1-4; no reliable D call. Looked up from germline, CDR1 is LNHNV and CDR2 is YYDKDF (reference sequence). The CDR3 is 14 amino acids. The V end was cut by 0 bases, the J end by 5 bases, with 7 bases between. CDR3: CATSREAWNEKLFF. The DNA of the CDR3 is TGTGCCACCAGCAGAGAGGCATGGAATGAAAAACTGTTTTTT. Looking up the rest from reference TRBV15 and TRBJ1-4 gives the full variable domain: DAMVIQNPRYQVTQFGKPVTLSCSQTLNHNVMYWYQQKSSQAPKLLFHYYDKDFNNEADTPDNFQSRRPNTSFCFLDIRSPGLGDTAMYLCATSREAWNEKLFFGSGTQLSVL.

Notes on this clone: Other DNA sequences from this sample encode an identical CDR3 as well. The chain carries TRBV7-3 and TRBJ1-2; D might be TRBD1 (5 bases). There are 13 residues in the CDR3. V was cut by 5 bases and J by 6 bases, with 13 bases left in between. Germline V CDR1 and CDR2: SGHTA, FQGTGA. The CDR3 protein is CASSPGIRDGYTF. In DNA, the CDR3 is TGTGCCAGCAGCCCGGGCATCAGGGATGGCTACACCTTC. Complete variable domain (other parts from reference TRBV7-3 and TRBJ1-2): GAGVSQTPSNKVTEKGKYVELRCDPISGHTALYWYRQSLGQGPEFLIYFQGTGAADDSGLPNDRFFAVRPEGSVSTLKIQRTERGDSAVYLCASSPGIRDGYTFGSGTRLTVV.

V and J are TRBV19 and TRBJ1-3; D is undetermined. Germline values: CDR1 LNHDA, CDR2 SQIVND (reference sequence). The CDR3 extends over 13 amino acids. Trimming cost V 7 bases and J 0 bases, with 7 bases left between them. The CDR3 sequence is CASNRVSGNTIYF. The CDR3 DNA reads TGTGCCAGTAATAGGGTCTCTGGAAACACCATATATTTT.

The V and J genes are TRBV6-5 and TRBJ1-3; D is unresolved. Germline loops: CDR1 MNHEY, CDR2 SVGAGI. The CDR3 has 14 residues. The V and J ends lost 0 bases and 4 bases respectively, with 7 bases between them. The CDR3 sequence: CASSYSPTGNTIYF. The CDR3 DNA reads TGTGCCAGCAGTTACTCGCCTACAGGAAACACCATATATTTT.

This clone has only one observation. This chain links TRBV7-8 with TRBJ2-1; D not resolved. CDR1 and CDR2 from the germline V gene are SGHVS and FQNEAQ. V lost 0 bases and J lost 5, with 11 bases in between. The CDR3 has 15 residues. The CDR3 region is CASSLAPTGNNEQFF. The CDR3 coding sequence is TGTGCCAGCAGCTTAGCCCCAACCGGTAACAATGAGCAGTTCTTC.

The chain employs TRBV2 and TRBJ1-2; D is perhaps TRBD1 (5 bases). The CDR3 has 14 residues. Germline V CDR1 and CDR2: SNHLY, FYNNEI. Trimming stripped 5 bases from V and 7 bases from J, with 17 bases between. CDR3 bases: TGTGCCAGCAGTCTAAAGGTGGGGGATTCTGGCTACACCTTC. Its translation: CASSLKVGDSGYTF.

The genes are TRBV5-1 and TRBJ2-3, with TRBD2 identical over 10 bases. After removal of 4 bases from V and 5 bases from J, the junction contained 7 bases not matched to a gene. The length of the CDR3 is 15 residues. Germline loops: CDR1 SGHRS, CDR2 YFSETQ. The CDR3 here is CASSPGTSDGDTQYF. The CDR3 DNA is TGCGCCAGCAGCCCCGGGACTAGCGACGGAGATACGCAGTATTTT.

J is TRBJ2-5 and V is TRBV5-1; 10 bases fit TRBD1. J lost 7 bases, V lost 2 bases, and 5 bases had no gene match. Germline CDR1 SGHRS, CDR2 YFSETQ. This CDR3 is built from 14 residues. This CDR3 reads CASSLDRGLGTQYF. CDR3 nucleotides: TGCGCCAGCAGCTTAGACAGGGGGCTGGGGACCCAGTACTTC. The full variable domain, in which reference TRBV5-1 and TRBJ2-5 provide the parts outside the CDR3, is KAGVTQTPRYLIKTRGQQVTLSCSPISGHRSVSWYQQTPGQGLQFLFEYFSETQRNKGNFPGRFSGRQFSNSRSEMNVSTLELGDSALYLCASSLDRGLGTQYFGPGTRLLVL.

The rearrangement links TRBV18 to TRBJ2-1; TRBD1 is a possible D gene (6 bases). The V end lost 3 bases, the J end lost 3 bases, and 15 bases lay between the germline ends. The CDR3 spans 16 residues. Germline CDR1 is KGHSH and CDR2 is LQKENI. CDR3 bases: TGTGCCAGCTCACCGGCGACAAAGGACAGCTACAATGAGCAGTTCTTC. The encoded protein is CASSPATKDSYNEQFF.

This sequence joins TRBV23-1 and TRBJ2-7; D uncertain. TRBV23-1 is an open reading frame whose function is uncertain. This CDR3 comprises 15 residues. The V gene lost 2 bases and the J gene lost 0 bases, with 11 bases spanning the gap. The CDR3 sequence is CASSQGLTSSYEQYF. CDR3 DNA: TGCGCCAGCAGTCAAGGGCTTACGAGCTCCTACGAGCAGTACTTC.